Presented here are 2 T cell receptor beta chains from one specimen sequenced in a study of blood T cell repertoires in COVID-19. The table came from immunoSEQ multiplex PCR; TCRdb's copy has only in-frame clones and leaves some out. The data contain just under 350,000 clones, around 83% of them singletons. The sequenced material came from peripheral blood. These TCRs come from a man in his thirties or forties with active or convalescent COVID-19.

The chain is built from TRBV20-1 and TRBJ1-4; D possibly corresponds to TRBD1 (5 bases). Trimming shortened V by 5 bases and J by 8 bases, and 6 bases separated the two germline ends. The germline V gene encodes CDR1 DFQATT and CDR2 SNEGSKA (reference sequence). The CDR3 has 10 residues. The CDR3 sequence: CSAYREKLFF. For the CDR3, the DNA is TGCAGTGCTTACAGGGAAAAACTGTTTTTT.

This chain connects TRBV15 to TRBJ2-3, with D unresolved. Germline CDR1 and CDR2: LNHNV and YYDKDF (reference sequence). This CDR3 is built from 15 residues. V lost 5 bases to trimming and J lost 5 bases, with 17 bases between them. CDR3 in amino acids: CATSSAASIRDTQYF. In DNA form, the CDR3 reads TGTGCCACCAGCTCCGCGGCTTCAATCAGAGATACGCAGTATTTT.